These T cell receptor beta chains were read from a single sample in a study of naive and memory T cell subsets. MiXCR, applied by TCRdb to the UMI-ligation and nested PCR reads, yields one record per CDR3 protein. Among 95,000 to 150,000 distinct CDR3 sequences listed, approximately 37% were seen once. The sample consisted of central memory CD4+ T cells from blood. The receptor set was obtained from a human donor in good health. The CDR3 runs from the conserved cysteine through the conserved F or W. D genes are given only for firm matches. Rows give clone size only sometimes, using once, few, many, or a class for an expanded clone.

clone size: NA; CDR3 length: 15; D gene: TRBD2; V gene: TRBV20-1; J gene: TRBJ2-2; CDR3 protein: CSARLAGANTGELFF; CDR3 DNA: TGCAGTGCTAGACTAGCGGGAGCGAACACCGGGGAGCTGTTTTTT
clone size: few; CDR3 length: 13; D gene: NA; V gene: TRBV2; J gene: TRBJ2-2; CDR3 protein: CASIQDSPGELFF; CDR3 DNA: TGTGCCAGCATCCAGGATTCGCCCGGGGAGCTGTTTTTT
clone size: NA; CDR3 length: 14; D gene: TRBD1; V gene: TRBV9; J gene: TRBJ2-2; CDR3 protein: CASHRGANTGELFF; CDR3 DNA: TGTGCCAGCCACAGGGGAGCCAACACCGGGGAGCTGTTTTTT
clone size: NA; CDR3 length: 16; D gene: TRBD2; V gene: TRBV7-2; J gene: TRBJ2-3; CDR3 protein: CASSRSTGGLTDTQYF; CDR3 DNA: TGTGCCAGCAGCCGGTCCACGGGAGGGTTGACAGATACGCAGTATTTT
clone size: medium-sized; CDR3 length: 14; D gene: NA; V gene: TRBV20-1; J gene: TRBJ1-5; CDR3 protein: CSATRDSSNQPQHF; CDR3 DNA: TGCAGTGCCACCAGGGACTCTAGCAATCAGCCCCAGCATTTT
clone size: NA; CDR3 length: 13; D gene: NA; V gene: TRBV5-5; J gene: TRBJ1-1; CDR3 protein: CASSLWKINEAFF; CDR3 DNA: TGTGCCAGCAGCTTGTGGAAAATAAATGAAGCTTTCTTT
clone size: NA; CDR3 length: 14; D gene: NA; V gene: TRBV28; J gene: TRBJ2-5; CDR3 protein: CASSGSGSKGTQYF; CDR3 DNA: TGTGCCAGCAGCGGTTCGGGCTCCAAAGGGACCCAGTACTTC
clone size: NA; CDR3 length: 15; D gene: TRBD1; V gene: TRBV29-1; J gene: TRBJ1-2; CDR3 protein: CSVEGLPGGNYGYTF; CDR3 DNA: TGCAGCGTTGAAGGATTGCCAGGGGGAAACTATGGCTACACCTTC
clone size: NA; CDR3 length: 12; D gene: NA; V gene: TRBV28; J gene: TRBJ2-3; CDR3 protein: CASRGQTDTQYF; CDR3 DNA: TGTGCCAGCAGAGGTCAGACAGATACGCAGTATTTT
clone size: NA; CDR3 length: 14; D gene: NA; V gene: TRBV14; J gene: TRBJ1-1; CDR3 protein: CASSLKLSGTEAFF; CDR3 DNA: TGTGCCAGCAGCTTAAAGCTGTCGGGCACTGAAGCTTTCTTT
clone size: many; CDR3 length: 11; D gene: NA; V gene: TRBV30; J gene: TRBJ2-5; CDR3 protein: CAWMGMKTQYF; CDR3 DNA: TGTGCCTGGATGGGGATGAAGACCCAGTACTTC
clone size: NA; CDR3 length: 15; D gene: NA; V gene: TRBV7-2; J gene: TRBJ2-3; CDR3 protein: CASSPRTAHPGTQYF; CDR3 DNA: TGTGCCAGCAGCCCCCGGACAGCTCATCCGGGGACGCAGTATTTT
clone size: NA; CDR3 length: 13; D gene: NA; V gene: TRBV4-1; J gene: TRBJ2-1; CDR3 protein: CASSQGVGGKQFF; CDR3 DNA: TGCGCCAGCAGCCAAGGCGTCGGTGGTAAGCAGTTCTTC
clone size: NA; CDR3 length: 14; D gene: TRBD2; V gene: TRBV5-1; J gene: TRBJ2-3; CDR3 protein: CASSALAGRDTQYF; CDR3 DNA: TGCGCCAGCAGCGCCCTAGCGGGAAGAGATACGCAGTATTTT
clone size: few; CDR3 length: 15; D gene: NA; V gene: TRBV4-1; J gene: TRBJ2-2; CDR3 protein: CASSHHTGFTGELFF; CDR3 DNA: TGCGCCAGCAGCCACCACACAGGGTTTACCGGGGAGCTGTTTTTT
clone size: NA; CDR3 length: 14; D gene: TRBD1; V gene: TRBV11-2; J gene: TRBJ1-1; CDR3 protein: CASSLVVRGRGAFF; CDR3 DNA: TGTGCCAGCAGCTTAGTGGTTCGGGGCAGGGGGGCTTTCTTT